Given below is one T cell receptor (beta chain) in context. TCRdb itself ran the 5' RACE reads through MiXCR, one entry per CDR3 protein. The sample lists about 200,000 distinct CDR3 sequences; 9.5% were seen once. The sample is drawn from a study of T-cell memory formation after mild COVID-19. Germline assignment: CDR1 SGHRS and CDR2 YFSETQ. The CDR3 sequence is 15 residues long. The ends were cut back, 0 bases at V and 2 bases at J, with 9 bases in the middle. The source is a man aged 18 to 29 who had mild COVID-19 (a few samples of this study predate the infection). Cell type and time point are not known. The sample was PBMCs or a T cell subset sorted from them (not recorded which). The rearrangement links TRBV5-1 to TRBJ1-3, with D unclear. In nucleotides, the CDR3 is TGCGCCAGCAGCTTGGAGGGCTTGGCTGGAAACACCATATATTTT. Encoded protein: CASSLEGLAGNTIYF. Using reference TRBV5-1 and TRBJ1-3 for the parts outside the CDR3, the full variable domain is KAGVTQTPRYLIKTRGQQVTLSCSPISGHRSVSWYQQTPGQGLQFLFEYFSETQRNKGNFPGRFSGRQFSNSRSEMNVSTLELGDSALYLCASSLEGLAGNTIYFGEGSWLTVV.